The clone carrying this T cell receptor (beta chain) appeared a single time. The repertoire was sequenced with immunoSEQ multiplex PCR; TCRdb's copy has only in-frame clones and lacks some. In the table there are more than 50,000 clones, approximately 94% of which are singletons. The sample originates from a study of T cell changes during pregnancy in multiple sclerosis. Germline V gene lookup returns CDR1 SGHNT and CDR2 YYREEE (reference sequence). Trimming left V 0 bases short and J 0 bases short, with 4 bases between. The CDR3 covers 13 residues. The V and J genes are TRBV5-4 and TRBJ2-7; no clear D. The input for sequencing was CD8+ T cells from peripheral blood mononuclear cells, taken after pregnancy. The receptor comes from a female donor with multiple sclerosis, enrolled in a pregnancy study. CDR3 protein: CASSLDTSYEQYF. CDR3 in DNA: TGTGCCAGCAGCTTGGACACCTCCTACGAGCAGTACTTC.